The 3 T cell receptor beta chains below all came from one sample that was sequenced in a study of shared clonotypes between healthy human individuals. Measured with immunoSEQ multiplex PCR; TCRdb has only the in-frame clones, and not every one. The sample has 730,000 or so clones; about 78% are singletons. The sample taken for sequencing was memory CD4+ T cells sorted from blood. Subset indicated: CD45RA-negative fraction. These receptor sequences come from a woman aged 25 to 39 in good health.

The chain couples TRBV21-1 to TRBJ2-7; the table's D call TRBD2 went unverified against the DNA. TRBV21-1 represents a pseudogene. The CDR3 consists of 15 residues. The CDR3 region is CASSQALRGSYEQYF. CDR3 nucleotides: TGTGCCAGCAGCCAAGCTCTACGGGGTTCCTACGAGCAGTACTTC.

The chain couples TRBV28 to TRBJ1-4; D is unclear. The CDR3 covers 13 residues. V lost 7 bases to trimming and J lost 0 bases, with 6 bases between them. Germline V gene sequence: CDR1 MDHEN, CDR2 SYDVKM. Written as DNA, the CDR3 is TGTGCCAGCATGAGGACAACTAATGAAAAACTGTTTTTT. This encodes CASMRTTNEKLFF.

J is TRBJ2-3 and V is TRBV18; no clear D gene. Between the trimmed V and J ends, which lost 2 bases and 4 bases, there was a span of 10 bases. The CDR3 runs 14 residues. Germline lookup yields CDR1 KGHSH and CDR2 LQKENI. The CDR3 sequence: CASSPVKIADTQYF. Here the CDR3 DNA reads TGTGCCAGCTCACCAGTGAAGATAGCAGATACGCAGTATTTT. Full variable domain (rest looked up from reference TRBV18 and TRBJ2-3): NAGVMQNPRHLVRRRGQEARLRCSPMKGHSHVYWYRQLPEEGLKFMVYLQKENIIDESGMPKERFSAEFPKEGPSILRIQQVVRGDSAAYFCASSPVKIADTQYFGPGTRLTVL.